The subject of this entry is one TCR beta chain. Its target is unknown. CD8 cells regarded as naive lacked CD45RO, were positively chosen for CCR7, and omitted terminally differentiated effector memory CD45RA+ cells. These data belong to a study of shared clonotypes between healthy human individuals. Study-level information: Each donor's CD4 naive and CD4 memory cells filled three plates apiece, CD8 naive two, and CD8 memory one. The study, taken as a whole, reports: Depth was large, yet rarefaction showed that sorted-subset sequencing was incomplete.

TCRdb's copy holds only in-frame clones and misses some; the assay was immunoSEQ multiplex PCR. This sample has fewer than 1 million clones; approximately 97% occur once, and the top ten carry less than 0.3%. Trimming stripped 3 bases from V and 7 bases from J, with 22 bases between. Per the germline V gene, CDR1 is PRHDT and CDR2 is FYEKMQ (reference sequence). The CDR3 has 16 residues. This sequence joins TRBV13 and TRBJ2-7, with a possible D match to TRBD1 (5 bases). The TCR sequence derives from a young man in good health. The sample comprised naive CD8+ T cells sorted from blood. The CDR3 DNA reads TGTGCCAGCAGCTTTGCCGGACCGTCTGGGGCTGGTGAGCAGTACTTC. This encodes CASSFAGPSGAGEQYF.